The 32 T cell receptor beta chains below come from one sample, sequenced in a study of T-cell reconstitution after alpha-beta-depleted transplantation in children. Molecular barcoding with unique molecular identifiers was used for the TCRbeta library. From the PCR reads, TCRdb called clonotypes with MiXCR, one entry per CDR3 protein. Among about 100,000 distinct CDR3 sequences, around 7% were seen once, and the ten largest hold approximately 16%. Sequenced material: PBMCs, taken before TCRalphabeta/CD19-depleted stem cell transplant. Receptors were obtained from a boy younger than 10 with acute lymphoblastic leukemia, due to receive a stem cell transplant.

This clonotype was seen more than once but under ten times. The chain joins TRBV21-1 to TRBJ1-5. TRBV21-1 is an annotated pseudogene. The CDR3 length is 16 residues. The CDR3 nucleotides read TGTGCCAGCAGAACCTTAAGGGCAGGAACCAATCAGCCCCAGCATTTT. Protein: CASRTLRAGTNQPQHF.

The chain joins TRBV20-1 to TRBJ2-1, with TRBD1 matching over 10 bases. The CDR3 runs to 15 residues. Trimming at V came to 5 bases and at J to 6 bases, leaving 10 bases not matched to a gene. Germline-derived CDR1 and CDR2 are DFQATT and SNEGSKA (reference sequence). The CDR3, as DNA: TGCAGTGCTCACCCGGGACAGGGGTTCGGCAATGAGCAGTTCTTC. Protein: CSAHPGQGFGNEQFF.

The CDR3 region has the DNA TGTGCCTTCGCGGACCCCTACGAGCAGTACTTC. Amino acids: CAFADPYEQYF. The chain joins TRBV2 to TRBJ2-7; D unclear. Germline V lookup: CDR1 SNHLY, CDR2 FYNNEI. The CDR3 spans 11 residues. Trimming stripped 11 bases from V and 2 bases from J, with 10 bases between.

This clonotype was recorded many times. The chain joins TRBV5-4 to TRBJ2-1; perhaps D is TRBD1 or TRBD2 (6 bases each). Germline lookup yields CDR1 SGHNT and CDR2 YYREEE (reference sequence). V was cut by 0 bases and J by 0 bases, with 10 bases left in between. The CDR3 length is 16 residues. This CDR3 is CASSLGGGNSYNEQFF. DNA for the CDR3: TGTGCCAGCAGCTTGGGAGGGGGGAACTCCTACAATGAGCAGTTCTTC.

CDR3 nucleotides: TGTGCCAGCAGTTTAGGGGGCTCTGGGGCCAACGTCCTGACTTTC. Protein: CASSLGGSGANVLTF. The genes are TRBV12-3 or TRBV12-4 and TRBJ2-6; D remains unclear. The CDR3 spans 15 residues. The V end was cut by 1 base, the J end by 0 bases, with 4 bases between.

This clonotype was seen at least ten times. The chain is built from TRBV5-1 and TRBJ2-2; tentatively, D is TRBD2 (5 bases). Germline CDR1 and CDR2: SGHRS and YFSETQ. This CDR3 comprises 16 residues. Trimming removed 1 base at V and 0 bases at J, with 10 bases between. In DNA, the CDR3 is TGCGCCAGCAGCTTGTCTCTAGCCTCGAACACCGGGGAGCTGTTTTTT. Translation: CASSLSLASNTGELFF.

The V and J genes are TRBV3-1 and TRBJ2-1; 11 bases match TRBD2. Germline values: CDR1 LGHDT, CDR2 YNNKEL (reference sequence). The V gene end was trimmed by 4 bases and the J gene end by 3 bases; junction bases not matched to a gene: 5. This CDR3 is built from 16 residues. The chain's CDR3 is CASSLSGTSGYNEQFF. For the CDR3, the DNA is TGTGCCAGCAGCCTCTCCGGGACTAGCGGCTACAATGAGCAGTTCTTC.

The CDR3 DNA is TGTGCCAGCAGCCGCCGGGACCGCTATAATTCACCCCTCCACTTT. Protein: CASSRRDRYNSPLHF. This chain uses TRBV12-3 or TRBV12-4 with TRBJ1-6; D may be TRBD1 (5 bases). Trimming cost V 6 bases and J 3 bases, with 12 bases left between them. The CDR3 sequence is 15 residues long.

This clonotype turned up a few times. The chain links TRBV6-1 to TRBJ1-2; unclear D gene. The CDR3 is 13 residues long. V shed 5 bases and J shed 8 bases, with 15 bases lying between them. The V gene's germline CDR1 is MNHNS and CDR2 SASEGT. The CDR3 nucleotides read TGTGCCAGCAGTCAACCGGGCCAGGAAGGCTACACCTTC. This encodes CASSQPGQEGYTF.

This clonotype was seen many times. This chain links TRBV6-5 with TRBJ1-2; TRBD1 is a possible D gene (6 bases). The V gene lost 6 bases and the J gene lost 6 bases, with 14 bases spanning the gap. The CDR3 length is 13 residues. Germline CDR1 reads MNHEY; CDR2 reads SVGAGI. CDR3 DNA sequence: TGTGCCAGCAGCGCAACAGGGAGGGATGGCTACACCTTC. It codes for CASSATGRDGYTF.

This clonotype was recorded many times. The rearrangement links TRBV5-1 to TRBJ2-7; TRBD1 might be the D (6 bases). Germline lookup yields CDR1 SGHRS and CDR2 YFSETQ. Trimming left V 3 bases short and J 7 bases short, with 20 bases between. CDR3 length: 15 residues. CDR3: CASSSTQGGGWEQYF. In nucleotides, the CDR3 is TGCGCCAGCAGCTCGACACAGGGTGGAGGATGGGAGCAGTACTTC.

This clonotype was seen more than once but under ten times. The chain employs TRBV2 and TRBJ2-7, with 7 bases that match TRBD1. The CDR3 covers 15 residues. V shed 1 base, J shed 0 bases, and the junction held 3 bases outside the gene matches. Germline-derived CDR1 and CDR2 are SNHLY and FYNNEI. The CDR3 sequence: CASSEDRDSSYEQYF. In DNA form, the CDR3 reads TGTGCCAGCAGTGAAGACCGGGACAGCTCCTACGAGCAGTACTTC. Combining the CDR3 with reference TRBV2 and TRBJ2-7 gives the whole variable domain EPEVTQTPSHQVTQMGQEVILRCVPISNHLYFYWYRQILGQKVEFLVSFYNNEISEKSEIFDDQFSVERPDGSNFTLKIRSTKLEDSAMYFCASSEDRDSSYEQYFGPGTRLTVT.

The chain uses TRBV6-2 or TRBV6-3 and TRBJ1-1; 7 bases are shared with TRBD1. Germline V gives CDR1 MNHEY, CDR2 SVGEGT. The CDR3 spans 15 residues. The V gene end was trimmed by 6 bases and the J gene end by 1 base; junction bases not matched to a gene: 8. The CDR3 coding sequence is TGTGCCAGCAGAGCCGTTTACAGGGGGAACACTGAAGCTTTCTTT. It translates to CASRAVYRGNTEAFF.

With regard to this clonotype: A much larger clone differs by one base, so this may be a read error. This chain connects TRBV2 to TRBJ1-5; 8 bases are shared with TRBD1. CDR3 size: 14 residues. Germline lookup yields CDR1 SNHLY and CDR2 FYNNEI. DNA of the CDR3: TGTGCCAGCAATCACCAGGGGGCCAATCAGCCCCACCATTTT. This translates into CASNHQGANQPHHF.

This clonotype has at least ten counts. The CDR3 DNA sequence: TGTGCCAGCCTGGGGACGGAGAGCTCCTACAATGAGCAGTTCTTC. Its translation is CASLGTESSYNEQFF. The V and J genes are TRBV7-8 and TRBJ2-1; D may match TRBD1 or TRBD2 (5 bases each). V dropped 8 bases and J dropped 0 bases, with 14 bases sitting between them. This CDR3 is built from 15 residues. Germline lookup yields CDR1 SGHVS and CDR2 FQNEAQ.

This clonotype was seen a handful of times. CDR3 sequence: CASSPGTGSFGELFF. The CDR3 DNA reads TGTGCCAGCAGCCCCGGGACAGGGAGTTTCGGGGAGCTGTTTTTT. This chain links TRBV7-2 with TRBJ2-2; 9 bases agree with TRBD1. CDR3 length: 15 residues. Germline lookup yields CDR1 SGHTA and CDR2 FQGNSA. With 5 bases clipped from V and 7 bases from J, the junction kept 8 bases outside the gene matches.

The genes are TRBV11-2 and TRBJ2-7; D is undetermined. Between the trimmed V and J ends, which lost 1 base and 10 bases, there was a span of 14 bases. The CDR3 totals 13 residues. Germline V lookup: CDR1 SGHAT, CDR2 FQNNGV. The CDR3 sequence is CASSLVSPISQYF. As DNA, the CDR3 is TGTGCCAGCAGCTTAGTGAGCCCCATCAGCCAGTACTTC.

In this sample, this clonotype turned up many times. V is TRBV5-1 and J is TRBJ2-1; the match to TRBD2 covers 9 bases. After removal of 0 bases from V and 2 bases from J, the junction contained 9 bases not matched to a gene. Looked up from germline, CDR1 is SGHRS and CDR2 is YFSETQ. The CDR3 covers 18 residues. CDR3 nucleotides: TGCGCCAGCAGCTTGGTTGTTAGCGGGGGCCCTACCTACAATGAGCAGTTCTTC. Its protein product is CASSLVVSGGPTYNEQFF.

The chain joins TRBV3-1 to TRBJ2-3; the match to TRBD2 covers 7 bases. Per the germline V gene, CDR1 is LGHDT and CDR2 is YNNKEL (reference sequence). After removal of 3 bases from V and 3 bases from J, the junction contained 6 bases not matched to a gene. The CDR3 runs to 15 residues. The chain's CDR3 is CASSHIAGATDTQYF. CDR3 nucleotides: TGTGCCAGCAGCCACATAGCGGGCGCTACAGATACGCAGTATTTT.

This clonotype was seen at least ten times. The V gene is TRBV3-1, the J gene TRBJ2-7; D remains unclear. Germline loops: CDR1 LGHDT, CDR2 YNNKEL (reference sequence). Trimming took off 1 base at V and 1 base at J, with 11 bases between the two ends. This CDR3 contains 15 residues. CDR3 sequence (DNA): TGTGCCAGCAGCCAAGCTCTGGTTTTGTCCTACGAGCAGTACTTC. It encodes CASSQALVLSYEQYF.

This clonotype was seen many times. CDR3 sequence: CASSQDPGTALYEQYF. The CDR3 region has the DNA TGCGCCAGCAGCCAAGACCCAGGGACTGCCTTATACGAGCAGTACTTC. V is TRBV4-3 and J is TRBJ2-7, with D perhaps matching TRBD2 (6 bases). Looked up from germline, CDR1 is LGHNA and CDR2 is YSLEER. The CDR3 covers 16 residues. V lost 0 bases, J lost 4 bases, and 16 bases lay in between.

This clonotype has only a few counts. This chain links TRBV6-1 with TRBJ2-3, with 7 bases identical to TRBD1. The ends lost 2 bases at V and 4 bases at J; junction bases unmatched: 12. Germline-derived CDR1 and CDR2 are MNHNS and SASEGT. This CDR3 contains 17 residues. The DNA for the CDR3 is TGTGCCAGCAGTGAATTCCAGACAGGGCGTTTGGCAGATACGCAGTATTTT. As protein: CASSEFQTGRLADTQYF.

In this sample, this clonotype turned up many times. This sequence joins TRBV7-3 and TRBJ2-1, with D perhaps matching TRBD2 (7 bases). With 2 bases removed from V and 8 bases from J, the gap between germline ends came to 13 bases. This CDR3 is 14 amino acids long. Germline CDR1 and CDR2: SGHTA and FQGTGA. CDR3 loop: CASSLGGGPDEQFF. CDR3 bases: TGTGCCAGCAGCTTAGGGGGGGGGCCGGATGAGCAGTTCTTC.

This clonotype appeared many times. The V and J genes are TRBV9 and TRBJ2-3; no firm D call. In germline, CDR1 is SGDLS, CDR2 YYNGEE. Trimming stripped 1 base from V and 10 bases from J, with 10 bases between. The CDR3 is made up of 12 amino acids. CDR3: CASSVMNLPQYF. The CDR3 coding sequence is TGTGCCAGCAGCGTAATGAATCTCCCGCAGTATTTT.

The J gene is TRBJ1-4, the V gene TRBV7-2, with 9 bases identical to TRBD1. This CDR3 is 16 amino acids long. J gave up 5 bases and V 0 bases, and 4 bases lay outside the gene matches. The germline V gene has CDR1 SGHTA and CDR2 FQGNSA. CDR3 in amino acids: CASSLAGTGWNEKLFF. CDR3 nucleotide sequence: TGTGCCAGCAGCTTAGCAGGGACAGGGTGGAATGAAAAACTGTTTTTT. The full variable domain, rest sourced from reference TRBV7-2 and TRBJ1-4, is GAGVSQSPSNKVTEKGKDVELRCDPISGHTALYWYRQSLGQGLEFLIYFQGNSAPDKSGLPSDRFSAERTGGSVSTLTIQRTQQEDSAVYLCASSLAGTGWNEKLFFGSGTQLSVL.

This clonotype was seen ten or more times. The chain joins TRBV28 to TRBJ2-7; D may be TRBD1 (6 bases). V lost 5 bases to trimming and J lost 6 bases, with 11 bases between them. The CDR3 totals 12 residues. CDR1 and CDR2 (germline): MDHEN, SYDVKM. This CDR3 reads CASSTTGSEQYF. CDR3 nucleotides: TGTGCCAGCAGTACAACAGGGTCCGAGCAGTACTTC. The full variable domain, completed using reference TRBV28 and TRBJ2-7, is DVKVTQSSRYLVKRTGEKVFLECVQDMDHENMFWYRQDPGLGLRLIYFSYDVKMKEKGDIPEGYSVSREKKERFSLILESASTNQTSMYLCASSTTGSEQYFGPGTRLTVT.

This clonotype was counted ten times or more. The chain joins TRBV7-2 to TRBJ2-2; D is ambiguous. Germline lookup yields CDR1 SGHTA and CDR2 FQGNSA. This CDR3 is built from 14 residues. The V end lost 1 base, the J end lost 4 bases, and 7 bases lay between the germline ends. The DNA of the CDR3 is TGTGCCAGCAGCTTAGGTGGAGCCACCGGGGAGCTGTTTTTT. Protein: CASSLGGATGELFF.

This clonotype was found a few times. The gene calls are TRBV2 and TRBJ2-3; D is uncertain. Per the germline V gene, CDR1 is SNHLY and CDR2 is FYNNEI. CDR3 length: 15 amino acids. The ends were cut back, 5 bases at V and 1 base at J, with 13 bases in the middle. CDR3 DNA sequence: TGTGCCAGCAGTCTCCCACGGCCAGGCACAGATACGCAGTATTTT. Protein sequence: CASSLPRPGTDTQYF.

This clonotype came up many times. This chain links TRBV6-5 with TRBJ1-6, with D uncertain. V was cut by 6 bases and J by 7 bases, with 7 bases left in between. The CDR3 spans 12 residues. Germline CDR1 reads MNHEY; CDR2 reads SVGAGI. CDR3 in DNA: TGTGCCAGCAGGAACGGAAATTCACCCCTCCACTTT. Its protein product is CASRNGNSPLHF.

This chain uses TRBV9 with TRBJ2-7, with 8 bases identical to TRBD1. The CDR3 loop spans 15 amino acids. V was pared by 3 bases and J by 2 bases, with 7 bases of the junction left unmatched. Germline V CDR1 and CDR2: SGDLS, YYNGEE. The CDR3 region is CASSAGDRSAYEQYF. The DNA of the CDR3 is TGTGCCAGCAGCGCTGGGGACAGGTCTGCCTACGAGCAGTACTTC.

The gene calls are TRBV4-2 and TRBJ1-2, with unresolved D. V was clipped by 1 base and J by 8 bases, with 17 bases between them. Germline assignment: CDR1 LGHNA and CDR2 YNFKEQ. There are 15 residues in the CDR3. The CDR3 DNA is TGTGCCAGCAGCCAAGGTCGGTCCGCTCTCGGGGGCTACACCTTC. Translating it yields CASSQGRSALGGYTF.

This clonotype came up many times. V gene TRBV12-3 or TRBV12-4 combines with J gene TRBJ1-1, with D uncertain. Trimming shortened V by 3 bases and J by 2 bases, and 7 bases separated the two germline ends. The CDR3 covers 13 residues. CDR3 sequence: CASSLGPNTEAFF. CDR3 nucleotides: TGTGCCAGCAGTTTGGGTCCAAACACTGAAGCTTTCTTT.